These 32 T cell receptor beta chains originate from one sample sequenced in a study of shared clonotypes between healthy human individuals (dated by TCRdb to 2018 to 2020). The library was built by means of the immunoSEQ multiplex PCR assay. This is the immuneACCESS table as TCRdb keeps it, with only in-frame sequences that have V and J called. A part of the clones is gone; compared with another copy, unresolved V genes explain less than half, and the rest is unexplained. The sample records over a million clones, roughly 98% of which are singletons. Roughly 0.45% of the sample belongs to the ten largest clones. The sequenced material came from naive CD4+ T cells sorted from blood. The cell subset or site label on this specimen signifies: CD45RA+ positively selected. The receptors derive from a man under 40 in good health.

This chain connects TRBV18 to TRBJ2-7; 8 nucleotides align to TRBD2. V lost 1 base, J lost 0 bases, and 14 bases stayed unmatched. This CDR3 is 19 amino acids long. The germline V gene encodes CDR1 KGHSH and CDR2 LQKENI. CDR3 loop: CASSPLSGEAKVSSYEQYF. The CDR3 DNA sequence: TGTGCCAGCTCACCACTTAGCGGGGAGGCCAAAGTTAGCTCCTACGAGCAGTACTTC.

V and J are TRBV11-2 and TRBJ2-7; the D gene is possibly TRBD1 (6 bases). The CDR3 totals 15 residues. In germline, CDR1 is SGHAT, CDR2 FQNNGV. Trimming removed 6 bases at V and 3 bases at J, with 18 bases between. CDR3 in DNA: TGTGCCAGCAGTTACCAATTCGACAGGTTCTACGAGCAGTACTTC. It translates to CASSYQFDRFYEQYF.

The V gene is TRBV7-9, the J gene TRBJ2-1; D might be TRBD1 (6 bases). V lost 5 bases and J 6 bases, leaving 17 bases between the germline ends. The germline gives CDR1 SEHNR, CDR2 FQNEAQ (reference sequence). The CDR3 extends over 15 amino acids. CDR3 loop: CASSHLGQLVNEQFF. The DNA of the CDR3 is TGTGCCAGCAGCCATCTGGGACAACTAGTCAATGAGCAGTTCTTC.

The chain is built from TRBV18 and TRBJ2-3; D gene uncertain. Trimming removed 8 bases at V and 4 bases at J, with 13 bases between. This CDR3 comprises 13 residues. Germline V CDR1 and CDR2: KGHSH, LQKENI. The CDR3 loop reads CASTNIGSDTQYF. CDR3 in DNA: TGTGCCAGCACTAATATAGGGTCAGATACGCAGTATTTT. Drawing the rest from reference TRBV18 and TRBJ2-3, the complete variable domain is NAGVMQNPRHLVRRRGQEARLRCSPMKGHSHVYWYRQLPEEGLKFMVYLQKENIIDESGMPKERFSAEFPKEGPSILRIQQVVRGDSAAYFCASTNIGSDTQYFGPGTRLTVL.

The chain carries TRBV5-1 and TRBJ1-4; 7 nucleotides line up with TRBD1. The V segment lost 5 bases and the J segment 8 bases; nucleotides outside the gene matches: 6. The CDR3 contains 13 residues. CDR1 and CDR2 from the germline V gene are SGHRS and YFSETQ. The CDR3 spells CASRTGSGEKLFF. In DNA, the CDR3 is TGCGCCAGCAGGACAGGGAGCGGAGAAAAACTGTTTTTT.

The rearrangement uses TRBV10-3 and TRBJ2-7, with TRBD2 matching over 10 bases. Trimming cost V 4 bases and J 6 bases; bases outside gene matches: 6. The CDR3 has 14 amino acids. Germline CDR1 is ENHRY and CDR2 is SYGVKD. CDR3 nucleotide sequence: TGTGCCATCAGTGTCACTAGCGGGGAAATCGAGCAGTACTTC. Protein sequence: CAISVTSGEIEQYF.

The chain employs TRBV20-1 and TRBJ2-7; no clear D. This CDR3 has 11 amino acids. The germline V gene encodes CDR1 DFQATT and CDR2 SNEGSKA (reference sequence). The germline V and J ends were trimmed by 5 bases and 4 bases, with 9 bases remaining between them. CDR3: CSAAIRYEQYF. Written as DNA, the CDR3 is TGCAGTGCTGCCATACGTTACGAGCAGTACTTC.

The chain has TRBV18 and TRBJ2-7; D ambiguous. Germline-derived CDR1 and CDR2 are KGHSH and LQKENI. This CDR3 comprises 16 residues. V lost 5 bases, J lost 1 base, and 18 bases lay in between. The DNA of the CDR3 is TGTGCCAGCTCAAAAGGACCGATACAGTCGTCCTACGAGCAGTACTTC. This translates into CASSKGPIQSSYEQYF.

Regarding this clone: Since the CDR3 does not end with the conserved phenylalanine or tryptophan, this likely comes from a read error. It is unclear where the CDR3 begins or ends on the DNA, so no DNA is shown, and the CDR3 is as TCRdb lists it. This chain connects TRBV5-3 to TRBJ2-7; whether TRBD2, the table's D call, matches the DNA was not checked. TRBV5-3 is an ORF; its function is uncertain. The length of the CDR3 is 8 amino acids, counting both ends. The CDR3 reads CARSLEFT.

The V and J genes are TRBV19 and TRBJ2-5, with TRBD2 matching over 10 bases. V lost 8 bases and J lost 2; bases outside the gene matches: 8. CDR1 and CDR2 (germline): LNHDA, SQIVND (reference sequence). The CDR3 sequence is 15 residues long. The CDR3 here is CASRSGLAPQETQYF. The CDR3 DNA sequence: TGTGCCAGTCGATCGGGACTAGCGCCGCAAGAGACCCAGTACTTC.

The chain recombines TRBV18 with TRBJ2-7, with a weak D call TRBD2 (5 bases). V lost 5 bases and J 3 bases, leaving 11 bases between the germline ends. CDR3 length: 13 residues. CDR1 is KGHSH, CDR2 LQKENI, per germline. The CDR3 DNA reads as TGTGCCAGCTCAGGCGCGGGTGGCTACGAGCAGTACTTC. Translated, it gives CASSGAGGYEQYF.

The chain has TRBV5-3 and TRBJ2-7; D is undetermined. TRBV5-3 is an open reading frame whose function is uncertain. The CDR3 is 9 residues long. V gave up 10 bases and J gave up 4 bases, with 6 bases separating them. Here the CDR3 DNA reads TGTGCCGACACTTACGAGCAGTACTTC. Translated, it gives CADTYEQYF.

The chain has TRBV25-1 and TRBJ1-5, with TRBD1 matching over 9 bases. The CDR3 runs 14 residues. Germline CDR1 and CDR2: MGHDK and SYGVNS. Unmatched junction bases numbered 7, after V lost 9 bases and J lost 4 bases. CDR3 amino acids: CASRGTGFNQPQHF. CDR3 DNA: TGTGCCAGTCGCGGGACAGGGTTTAATCAGCCCCAGCATTTT.

This clone came up once. V gene TRBV28 combines with J gene TRBJ1-1, with D perhaps matching TRBD1 (5 bases). The CDR3 loop spans 15 amino acids. The germline CDR1 and CDR2 sequences are MDHEN and SYDVKM. V was shortened by 6 bases and J by 0 bases, with 14 bases between the two germline ends. The CDR3: CASRFMGGMNTEAFF. For the CDR3, the DNA is TGTGCCAGCAGGTTTATGGGGGGGATGAACACTGAAGCTTTCTTT.

Remarks on this clone: The same CDR3 arises from other DNA sequences in this sample as well. V usage is TRBV9 and J usage is TRBJ1-5, with unresolved D. Germline V gives CDR1 SGDLS, CDR2 YYNGEE. The germline V and J ends were trimmed by 0 bases and 0 bases, with 4 bases remaining between them. This CDR3 is built from 14 residues. The CDR3 region is CASSVGSSNQPQHF. DNA for the CDR3: TGTGCCAGCAGCGTAGGATCTAGCAATCAGCCCCAGCATTTT.

The gene calls are TRBV7-2 and TRBJ2-7; 12 nucleotides line up with TRBD2. CDR3 length: 15 residues. CDR1 is SGHTA, CDR2 FQGNSA, per germline. The V segment lost 4 bases and the J segment 2 bases; nucleotides outside the gene matches: 3. CDR3 sequence (DNA): TGTGCCAGCAGCTCTCGACTAGCGGGAGCCTACGAGCAGTACTTC. It translates to CASSSRLAGAYEQYF.

The rearrangement links TRBV9 to TRBJ2-1, with D perhaps TRBD1 (6 bases). V lost 3 bases to trimming and J lost 9 bases, with 13 bases between them. The CDR3 loop spans 13 amino acids. Looked up from germline, CDR1 is SGDLS and CDR2 is YYNGEE. Written as DNA, the CDR3 is TGTGCCAGCAGCGCCGGGACATATCGTGAGCAGTTCTTC. This codes for CASSAGTYREQFF.

The V call is TRBV30, the J call TRBJ2-7; D perhaps matches TRBD2 (7 bases). Germline lookup yields CDR1 GTSNPN and CDR2 SVGIG (reference sequence). V lost 0 bases and J lost 1, with 13 bases in between. The CDR3 loop spans 15 amino acids. The CDR3 loop reads CAWSVRGGLSYEQYF. Here the CDR3 DNA reads TGTGCCTGGAGTGTGAGGGGGGGGTTGTCCTACGAGCAGTACTTC.

The J gene is TRBJ2-6, the V gene TRBV2; 7 nucleotides line up with TRBD1. The V segment lost 8 bases and the J segment 2 bases; nucleotides outside the gene matches: 3. The CDR3 is made up of 14 amino acids. Germline V lookup: CDR1 SNHLY, CDR2 FYNNEI. The DNA for the CDR3 is TGTGCCAGCCTAGACAGGGCTGGGGCCAACGTCCTGACTTTC. It specifies CASLDRAGANVLTF.

The rearrangement links TRBV9 to TRBJ1-2; no clear D gene. The CDR3 length is 12 residues. V dropped 5 bases and J dropped 7 bases, with 12 bases sitting between them. Germline assignment: CDR1 SGDLS and CDR2 YYNGEE. The CDR3 DNA follows: TGTGCCAGCAGGGCACTCGGAGGTGGCTACACCTTC. Amino acid sequence: CASRALGGGYTF.

The chain combines TRBV7-7 with TRBJ2-2; D is possibly TRBD2 (5 bases). Trimming stripped 5 bases from V and 6 bases from J, with 13 bases between. Germline V gene data show CDR1 as SSHAT and CDR2 as FNYEAQ (reference sequence). The CDR3 has 14 residues. The CDR3 loop reads CASSQIRESGELFF. DNA of the CDR3: TGTGCCAGCAGCCAAATTAGGGAGTCCGGGGAGCTGTTTTTT.

The chain employs TRBV7-9 and TRBJ2-3; D unclear. Germline CDR1 is SEHNR and CDR2 is FQNEAQ (reference sequence). The CDR3 runs 18 residues. The germline V and J ends were trimmed by 1 base and 1 base, with 18 bases remaining between them. CDR3: CASSLVVGRMGGTDTQYF. The DNA for the CDR3 is TGTGCCAGCAGCTTAGTCGTCGGGCGGATGGGTGGCACAGATACGCAGTATTTT.

V usage is TRBV10-3 and J usage is TRBJ2-1; D gene uncertain. Germline V gene data show CDR1 as ENHRY and CDR2 as SYGVKD. Trimming left V 8 bases short and J 6 bases short, with 8 bases between. The CDR3 has 11 residues. The CDR3 spells CAIGYSNEQFF. In DNA form, the CDR3 reads TGTGCCATCGGATATTCCAATGAGCAGTTCTTC.

This chain links TRBV9 with TRBJ2-5, with D possibly TRBD1 on 6 matching bases. V lost 4 bases and J lost 1, with 11 bases in between. The CDR3 spans 14 residues. Per the germline V gene, CDR1 is SGDLS and CDR2 is YYNGEE. The CDR3 nucleotides read TGTGCCAGCAGCCCGGGACAAATCCAAGAGACCCAGTACTTC. Residues: CASSPGQIQETQYF.

This sequence joins TRBV29-1 and TRBJ2-5; 8 nucleotides line up with TRBD1. Germline V CDR1 and CDR2: SQVTM, ANQGSEA. V lost 7 bases to trimming and J lost 3 bases; unmatched junction nucleotides: 10. The CDR3 is 14 amino acids. This CDR3 is CSGFTLDREETQYF. The DNA for the CDR3 is TGCAGCGGATTTACCCTGGACAGGGAAGAGACCCAGTACTTC.

CDR3 region: CATGQGLHSYEQYF. The CDR3 DNA is TGTGCCACGGGACAAGGACTGCACTCCTACGAGCAGTACTTC. The chain recombines TRBV5-4 with TRBJ2-7; weak D call: TRBD1 (6 bases). Trimming cost V 9 bases and J 0 bases, with 16 bases left between them. The CDR3 is made up of 14 amino acids. Germline V gives CDR1 SGHNT, CDR2 YYREEE (reference sequence).

The rearrangement links TRBV28 to TRBJ2-7, with 7 bases lining up with TRBD2. V shed 7 bases, J shed 4 bases, and the junction held 10 bases outside the gene matches. Germline CDR1 reads MDHEN; CDR2 reads SYDVKM. The CDR3 covers 14 residues. Written as DNA, the CDR3 is TGTGCCAGCATGTTTGCGGGAGAGGGGTACGAGCAGTACTTC. Its translation is CASMFAGEGYEQYF.

This chain connects TRBV7-9 to TRBJ2-7; D is perhaps TRBD1 (6 bases). The CDR3 runs to 16 residues. Germline V gives CDR1 SEHNR, CDR2 FQNEAQ (reference sequence). The V end was cut by 5 bases, the J end by 3 bases, with 20 bases between. The CDR3 region is CASSNYTGTLHYEQYF. DNA for the CDR3: TGTGCCAGCAGCAACTACACAGGGACGCTTCACTACGAGCAGTACTTC.

The chain recombines TRBV19 with TRBJ2-7, with 9 bases that match TRBD1. Germline trimming cut 7 bases from V and 8 bases from J; bases unmatched to any gene: 9. The V gene's germline CDR1 is LNHDA and CDR2 SQIVND (reference sequence). The length of the CDR3 is 13 residues. The CDR3 sequence: CASNTGGSRKQYF. The CDR3 DNA follows: TGTGCCAGTAATACAGGGGGCTCTCGCAAGCAGTACTTC. The variable domain in full, completed from reference TRBV19 and TRBJ2-7, reads DGGITQSPKYLFRKEGQNVTLSCEQNLNHDAMYWYRQDPGQGLRLIYYSQIVNDFQKGDIAEGYSVSREKKESFPLTVTSAQKNPTAFYLCASNTGGSRKQYFGPGTRLTVT.

The chain joins TRBV5-4 to TRBJ1-2; 7 positions agree with TRBD1. In germline, CDR1 is SGHNT, CDR2 YYREEE (reference sequence). Trimming removed 3 bases from V and 3 bases from J; junction bases left unmatched: 8. CDR3 length: 15 residues. For the CDR3, the DNA is TGTGCCAGCAGCTCCCGGGACAGAGAGTACTATGGCTACACCTTC. It codes for CASSSRDREYYGYTF.

CDR3 sequence (DNA): TGTGCCAGCAGTTATTACAGGTCTGAAGCTTTCTTT. Translation gives CASSYYRSEAFF. The V and J genes are TRBV6-6 and TRBJ1-1; maybe TRBD1 (5 bases). CDR3 length: 12 residues. Trimming removed 3 bases at V and 6 bases at J, with 8 bases between. In germline, CDR1 is MNHNY, CDR2 SVGAGI (reference sequence).

This clone has only one observation. The chain employs TRBV10-3 and TRBJ1-2; the D gene is possibly TRBD1 (5 bases). Trimming took 7 bases from V and 7 from J, leaving 19 bases between them. Germline V lookup: CDR1 ENHRY, CDR2 SYGVKD. CDR3 length equals 14 residues. The chain's CDR3 is CAITSAGTAAGYTF. The CDR3 DNA reads TGTGCCATCACTTCAGCCGGGACCGCTGCTGGCTACACCTTC.